What follows are 18 T cell receptor beta chains derived from one specimen sequenced in a study of T cell repertoires in cytomegalovirus infection. Using its own MiXCR run on the reads, TCRdb lists one record per CDR3 protein. Here the sample spans some 230,000 distinct CDR3 sequences, roughly 22% being singletons. Sequencing input: CD8+ T cells from PBMCs. The source is a human donor in good health (CMV status not recorded). Some clones in this sample may be carry-over from other donors' samples.

This clonotype was picked up one time. Possible read error: a much larger clone is one base away. V and J are TRBV28 and TRBJ2-1; no reliable D call. CDR3 length: 17 residues. Germline V CDR1 and CDR2: MDHEN, SYDVKM. CDR3 DNA sequence: TGTACCAGCAGTCCAGACATCGGGCGGTGGGATTTCAATGAGCAGTTCTTC. Its protein product is CTSSPDIGRWDFNEQFF.

A few counts support this clonotype. The rearrangement links TRBV29-1 to TRBJ1-1, with D unresolved. The CDR3 sequence is 12 residues long. Germline assignment: CDR1 SQVTM and CDR2 ANQGSEA. The V gene lost 4 bases and the J gene lost 4 bases, with 10 bases spanning the gap. In nucleotides, the CDR3 is TGCAGCGTTGCTAAATGGGGCACTGAAGCTTTCTTT. Translation gives CSVAKWGTEAFF.

The chain carries TRBV6-6 and TRBJ2-3; D is ambiguous. CDR1 MNHNY and CDR2 SVGAGI come from the germline V gene (reference sequence). Trimming left V 2 bases short and J 1 base short, with 4 bases between. The CDR3 sequence is 13 residues long. The CDR3: CASSYGRTDTQYF. Written as DNA, the CDR3 is TGTGCCAGCAGTTACGGGCGCACAGATACGCAGTATTTT.

This clonotype has a count of ten or more. The chain links TRBV7-2 to TRBJ2-3; no definite D call. This CDR3 is built from 15 residues. Germline CDR1 SGHTA, CDR2 FQGNSA. The V and J ends lost 7 bases and 4 bases respectively, with 18 bases between them. This CDR3 is CASMNLGTGPDTQYF. For the CDR3, the DNA is TGTGCCAGCATGAATCTTGGTACGGGTCCAGATACGCAGTATTTT.

A few counts support this clonotype. V and J are TRBV11-2 and TRBJ1-1, with TRBD1 as a possible D gene (5 bases). Trimming took off 1 base at V and 1 base at J, with 13 bases between the two ends. From germline, CDR1 is SGHAT and CDR2 FQNNGV. There are 16 residues in the CDR3. In nucleotides, the CDR3 is TGTGCCAGCAGCTTAGGGGGGGGGGGGACGAACACTGAAGCTTTCTTT. Translation gives CASSLGGGGTNTEAFF.

This clonotype has ten or more counts. V and J are TRBV2 and TRBJ1-1; tentative D call: TRBD1 (5 bases). Per germline, CDR1 SNHLY and CDR2 FYNNEI. The CDR3 loop spans 14 amino acids. V lost 3 bases and J lost 13, with 21 bases in between. CDR3 residues: CASSDGEGTPLDFF. The CDR3 DNA reads as TGTGCCAGCAGTGACGGGGAGGGGACCCCTTTGGATTTCTTT. The full variable domain, its missing parts supplied by reference TRBV2 and TRBJ1-1, is EPEVTQTPSHQVTQMGQEVILRCVPISNHLYFYWYRQILGQKVEFLVSFYNNEISEKSEIFDDQFSVERPDGSNFTLKIRSTKLEDSAMYFCASSDGEGTPLDFFGQGTRLTVV.

The V gene is TRBV6-6, the J gene TRBJ2-1, with D perhaps being TRBD1 or TRBD2 (5 bases each). CDR3 length equals 14 residues. Germline CDR1 and CDR2: MNHNY and SVGAGI (reference sequence). Trimming pared 5 bases from V and 9 bases from J, leaving 17 bases between. The CDR3 sequence: CASSDIGTPGEQFF. CDR3 DNA sequence: TGTGCCAGCAGTGACATTGGGACGCCCGGTGAGCAGTTCTTC.

The V and J genes are TRBV5-8 and TRBJ2-3; TRBD1 might be the D (5 bases). This CDR3 spans 14 amino acids. Germline lookup yields CDR1 SGHTS and CDR2 YDEGEE. Trimming stripped 4 bases from V and 6 bases from J, with 15 bases between. CDR3 region: CASSALRVMDTQYF. CDR3 in DNA: TGTGCCAGCAGCGCACTCAGGGTTATGGATACGCAGTATTTT.

The chain combines TRBV19 with TRBJ2-7, with no clear D. The V gene's germline CDR1 is LNHDA and CDR2 SQIVND (reference sequence). This CDR3 contains 12 residues. V dropped 5 bases and J dropped 3 bases, with 8 bases sitting between them. The CDR3 sequence: CASSDINYEQYF. The CDR3 coding sequence is TGTGCCAGTAGTGACATTAACTACGAGCAGTACTTC.

This clonotype turned up a few times. The V and J genes are TRBV24-1 and TRBJ2-1; D is unclear. Germline CDR1 is KGHDR and CDR2 is SFDVKD. This CDR3 region has 13 residues. V was trimmed by 10 bases and J by 0 bases, leaving 9 bases between them. This CDR3 reads CATQPSSYNEQFF. In DNA, the CDR3 is TGTGCCACTCAACCGAGCTCCTACAATGAGCAGTTCTTC.

This clonotype has ten or more counts. The chain has TRBV27 and TRBJ2-1; a weak D match, TRBD2 (6 bases). The CDR3 consists of 14 residues. The germline V and J ends were trimmed by 8 bases and 2 bases, with 13 bases remaining between them. The V gene's germline CDR1 is MNHEY and CDR2 SMNVEV (reference sequence). The CDR3 region is CASGGDGTYNEQFF. CDR3 DNA sequence: TGTGCCAGCGGAGGGGACGGGACCTACAATGAGCAGTTCTTC.

This clonotype came up a few times. The rearrangement joins TRBV7-9 to TRBJ2-1; 8 nucleotides match TRBD2. There are 14 residues in the CDR3. From germline, CDR1 is SEHNR and CDR2 FQNEAQ (reference sequence). The CDR3 region is CGIVTGGPGDEQFF. The CDR3 DNA is TGTGGAATTGTCACGGGGGGGCCCGGCGATGAGCAGTTCTTC.

Turning to this clonotype: Since the CDR3 does not end with the conserved phenylalanine or tryptophan, this likely comes from a read error. The chain joins TRBV10-3 to TRBJ2-1; no reliable D call. This CDR3 contains 13 residues. Germline V gene sequence: CDR1 ENHRY, CDR2 SYGVKD. V lost 9 bases and J 0 bases, leaving 9 bases between the germline ends. CDR3 amino acids: CAIAQSSYNEQFL. CDR3 nucleotide sequence: TGTGCCATAGCCCAGAGCTCCTACAATGAGCAGTTCCTC.

This clonotype was counted only a few times. V and J are TRBV2 and TRBJ2-1; D uncertain. Germline lookup yields CDR1 SNHLY and CDR2 FYNNEI. Trimming cost V 2 bases and J 2 bases, with 13 bases left between them. This CDR3 contains 16 residues. The CDR3 spells CASSESGDLTYNEQFF. DNA of the CDR3: TGTGCCAGCAGTGAAAGTGGGGATCTGACCTACAATGAGCAGTTCTTC.

This clonotype was detected many times. CDR3 sequence reads: CASSLSTGQNYGYTF. Here the CDR3 DNA reads TGTGCCAGCAGCTTGTCGACAGGGCAGAACTATGGCTACACCTTC. The chain recombines TRBV5-5 with TRBJ1-2; 7 positions match TRBD1. This CDR3 is 15 amino acids long. From germline, CDR1 is SGHKS and CDR2 YYEKEE (reference sequence). V gave up 1 base and J gave up 2 bases; unmatched junction bases: 5.

This clonotype was recorded at least ten times. The chain recombines TRBV12-3 or TRBV12-4 with TRBJ1-2, with D tentatively TRBD1 (6 bases). CDR3 length equals 15 residues. V was shortened by 1 base and J by 3 bases, with 12 bases between the two germline ends. The CDR3 sequence is CASSLVGGRDYGYTF. The CDR3 nucleotides read TGTGCCAGCAGTTTAGTGGGGGGGCGCGACTATGGCTACACCTTC.

This clonotype came up a few times. This chain connects TRBV19 to TRBJ1-5, with no clear D. Trimming stripped 3 bases from V and 3 bases from J, with 12 bases between. Germline lookup yields CDR1 LNHDA and CDR2 SQIVND (reference sequence). This CDR3 spans 15 amino acids. The CDR3 protein is CASSIQRTTNQPQHF. DNA of the CDR3: TGTGCCAGTAGTATTCAGAGGACTACCAATCAGCCCCAGCATTTT.

The chain recombines TRBV6-5 with TRBJ2-3, with TRBD1 matching 7 bases. V was pared by 2 bases and J by 4 bases, with 12 bases of the junction left unmatched. This CDR3 has 17 residues. Germline assignment: CDR1 MNHEY and CDR2 SVGAGI. CDR3 protein: CASSYGWGTGVADTQYF. The CDR3 DNA sequence: TGTGCCAGCAGTTACGGTTGGGGCACAGGGGTTGCAGATACGCAGTATTTT.